Below, one T cell receptor beta chain is given with its context. Its antigen is unidentified. At one end the junction does not follow the germline gene, possibly because of a read error. This sample stems from a study of vaccination and CD4 T cells after COVID-19. Study-level findings and limits: Convalescent patients had a median 86.3% of reactive clones appearing only post-vaccination.

Researchers used the Oncomine TCR Beta short-read assay to sequence DNA from cultured CD4+ T cells. TCRdb called the PCR reads again in MiXCR, with one record for every CDR3 protein. The sample lists approximately 17,000 distinct CDR3 sequences; about half were seen once. Documented time point: late sampling 161 to 241 days after vaccination in three convalescent patients. Treatment indicated: roughly nine-day PBMC culture with coronavirus spike peptide pools or control peptides (ViraFEST assay). Half-medium changes with fresh IL-2 medium occurred on days 3 and 7. CDR1 and CDR2 (germline): MNHEY, SMNVEV (reference sequence). This CDR3 contains 13 residues.

This clonotype was obtained from a human donor who had recovered from COVID-19. Material: CD4+ T cells from blood, cultured in vitro, obtained about 7 months after SARS-CoV-2 vaccination. The chain carries TRBV27 and TRBJ2-5, with TRBD1 identical over 8 bases. The chain's CDR3 is CASSLTYRGTQCF. As DNA, the CDR3 is TGTGCCAGCAGTTTAACCTACAGGGGGACCCAGTGCTTC.